The rows below give T cell receptor beta chains drawn from one sample of a study of response to subunit inactivated influenza vaccine. TCRdb passed the RT-PCR reads through MiXCR, listing each CDR3 protein once. The sample contains hundreds of thousands of distinct CDR3 sequences, 14% of which appear only once. Sample: PBMCs from blood, taken about 14 days before vaccination. Receptor source: a man aged 50-59 years who received an inactivated influenza vaccine. Each CDR3 is given with its conserved first and last residue.

TRBV29-1	TRBJ2-2	14	CSVGYGQGSGELFF
TRBV29-1	TRBJ2-7	11	CSVKRGAEQYF
TRBV4-1	TRBJ1-5	16	CASSQAGSLSNQPQHF
TRBV7-9	TRBJ2-7	13	CASSLTQQYEQYF
TRBV12-3/TRBV12-4	TRBJ2-7	15	CASGTPGLAGGEQYF
TRBV5-1	TRBJ2-1	13	CASTLADYNEQFF
TRBV2	TRBJ2-1	17	CASSENLAGAEAYEQFF
TRBV6-2/TRBV6-3	TRBJ2-7	15	CASSNGQGNPHEQYF
TRBV20-1	TRBJ2-3	18	CSARVGLAARSSTDTQYF
TRBV2	TRBJ1-1	16	CASSEYRGIMNTEAFF
TRBV15	TRBJ1-5	16	CATSRHTGRGNQPQHF
TRBV29-1	TRBJ2-1	18	CSAAPPTSGRVRRLEQFF
TRBV12-3/TRBV12-4	TRBJ2-1	15	CASSLVISGGNEQFF
TRBV7-6	TRBJ2-5	15	CASSLLSDRQETQYF
TRBV28	TRBJ2-7	14	CASRRRQGQYEQYF
TRBV12-3/TRBV12-4	TRBJ2-7	13	CASTGGGKYEQYF
TRBV7-9	TRBJ2-5	15	CASSSPRRGQETQYF
TRBV12-3/TRBV12-4	TRBJ1-5	17	CASSLGDREDSNQPQHF
TRBV11-1	TRBJ2-7	17	CASSLGGGGWGFYEQYF
TRBV19	TRBJ2-1	14	CASGDVSSYNEQFF
TRBV27	TRBJ2-3	16	CASSSPGQRITDTQYF
TRBV28	TRBJ2-7	15	CASTPSARQTYEQYF
TRBV18	TRBJ2-5	16	CASSPNPGQGSETQYF
TRBV28	TRBJ2-7	15	CASSRPGQGIVEQYF
TRBV4-3	TRBJ2-5	15	CASSQDRPDEGTQYF
TRBV12-3/TRBV12-4	TRBJ2-5	11	CASQGGETQYF
TRBV5-1	TRBJ2-7	13	CASSLYGSYEQYF
TRBV4-2	TRBJ1-1	14	CASSQGLLNTEAFF
TRBV5-6	TRBJ2-3	20	CASSWRSSGGSPSVTDTQYF
TRBV12-3/TRBV12-4	TRBJ2-6	14	CASATSSGANVLTF
TRBV3-1	TRBJ2-5	17	CASSQDLAVNVEETQYF
TRBV20-1	TRBJ2-1	20	CSARGSGGTVPGSSYNEQFF
TRBV25-1	TRBJ1-2	11	CASRELGGYTF
TRBV7-6	TRBJ1-6	16	CASSDSESSYNSPLHF
TRBV4-3	TRBJ2-1	15	CASSQDFSDYNEQFF
TRBV29-1	TRBJ2-3	13	CSVRGGTSGEHYF
TRBV29-1	TRBJ2-1	14	CSVDGGTTYNEQFF
TRBV12-3/TRBV12-4	TRBJ2-1	11	CASSQEGEQFF
TRBV6-2/TRBV6-3	TRBJ2-3	12	CASSSGPGTQYF
TRBV12-3/TRBV12-4	TRBJ2-7	14	CASSAGGLGHEQYF
TRBV7-3	TRBJ2-1	16	CASSPGGAGVTNEQFF
TRBV5-1	TRBJ2-6	17	CATSQGGGTSGANVLTF
TRBV12-3/TRBV12-4	TRBJ2-1	14	CASSLPELSGEQFF
TRBV20-1	TRBJ1-5	14	CSARSPYSNQPQHF
TRBV20-1	TRBJ2-5	13	CSARQESGETQYF
TRBV7-2	TRBJ2-1	11	CASSGYVEQFF
TRBV14	TRBJ2-1	15	CASSHRQGLGDEQFF